The 17 T cell receptor beta chains presented below share a single source sample, sequenced in a study of immune evolution from preneoplasia to lung adenocarcinoma. Libraries were prepared by immunoSEQ multiplex PCR; TCRdb keeps only in-frame clonotypes and omits some of them. Among 39,000 or so clones, 70% to 80% were seen once, and the ten largest hold less than 6%. Input material: FFPE invasive lung adenocarcinoma tissue. All receptors come from a person aged 55 to 75 with lung adenocarcinoma.

This clone was detected a few times. The chain is built from TRBV6-1 and TRBJ2-7; 8 positions match TRBD1. The ends lost 6 bases at V and 2 bases at J; junction bases unmatched: 9. CDR1 is MNHNS, CDR2 SASEGT, per germline. The CDR3 contains 15 residues. The DNA of the CDR3 is TGTGCCAGCAGGGCCCGGGTGACAGGGGCCTACGAGCAGTACTTC. Translating it yields CASRARVTGAYEQYF.

The J gene is TRBJ2-1, the V gene TRBV6-1, with a tentative D call TRBD2 (5 bases). Germline V gives CDR1 MNHNS, CDR2 SASEGT. This CDR3 comprises 15 residues. V was pared by 5 bases and J by 1 base, with 12 bases between. The CDR3 DNA reads TGTGCCAGCAGTCCACTAGGAGTATCCTACAATGAGCAGTTCTTC. Translation gives CASSPLGVSYNEQFF.

The gene calls are TRBV7-6 and TRBJ1-4, with 10 bases identical to TRBD1. CDR1 SGHVS and CDR2 FNYEAQ come from the germline V gene. The CDR3 has 13 amino acids. J lost 8 bases, V lost 6 bases, and 3 bases had no gene match. The CDR3 coding sequence is TGTGCCAGCAGTTTGGGACAGGGGGAAAAACTGTTTTTT. It yields the protein CASSLGQGEKLFF.

The chain has TRBV19 and TRBJ2-7; 8 bases fit TRBD1. The germline V gene encodes CDR1 LNHDA and CDR2 SQIVND (reference sequence). Unmatched junction bases numbered 7, after V lost 3 bases and J lost 0 bases. The CDR3 is 16 amino acids. CDR3 loop: CASSMGYRGSSYEQYF. The CDR3 nucleotides read TGTGCCAGTAGTATGGGCTACAGGGGGAGCTCCTACGAGCAGTACTTC. The variable domain in full, completed from reference TRBV19 and TRBJ2-7, reads DGGITQSPKYLFRKEGQNVTLSCEQNLNHDAMYWYRQDPGQGLRLIYYSQIVNDFQKGDIAEGYSVSREKKESFPLTVTSAQKNPTAFYLCASSMGYRGSSYEQYFGPGTRLTVT.

In its sample, this clone was seen a few times. The chain combines TRBV4-1 with TRBJ1-2; perhaps TRBD1 as D (6 bases). Germline CDR1 MGHRA, CDR2 YSYEKL. V was trimmed by 5 bases and J by 8 bases, leaving 15 bases between them. The CDR3 spans 13 residues. CDR3 sequence (DNA): TGCGCCAGCAGCTCCGCCAGGGGAGACGGCTACACCTTC. This encodes CASSSARGDGYTF.

The chain has TRBV2 and TRBJ2-7; 11 nucleotides match TRBD1. This CDR3 has 13 residues. The trim removed 8 bases at V and 5 bases at J, leaving 5 bases unmatched. Germline V gene data show CDR1 as SNHLY and CDR2 as FYNNEI. The DNA for the CDR3 is TGTGCCAGCCACCCGGGACAGGGGGACGAGCAGTACTTC. Its protein product is CASHPGQGDEQYF.

J is TRBJ2-1 and V is TRBV4-2; TRBD2 agrees at 11 bases. With 0 bases clipped from V and 9 bases from J, the junction kept 4 bases outside the gene matches. In germline, CDR1 is LGHNA, CDR2 YNFKEQ. There are 15 residues in the CDR3. The CDR3: CASSQELAGDREQFF. In nucleotides, the CDR3 is TGTGCCAGCAGCCAAGAACTAGCGGGAGATCGTGAGCAGTTCTTC.

This clone counts as medium-sized. Its ends do not fully match the called genes, so a read error is possible. V usage is TRBV2 and J usage is TRBJ2-7, with TRBD2 matching over 13 bases. This CDR3 spans 15 amino acids. Germline CDR1 is SNHLY and CDR2 is FYNNEI. CDR3 residues: CASREGTSGAYEQYF. CDR3 coding DNA: TGTGCCAGCAGAGAAGGGACTAGCGGGGCCTACGAGCAGTACTTC.

J is TRBJ1-1 and V is TRBV18, with D hard to call. CDR3 size: 14 residues. Germline V gene data show CDR1 as KGHSH and CDR2 as LQKENI. V gave up 0 bases and J gave up 5 bases, with 10 bases separating them. CDR3 region: CASSPPVSGTEAFF. CDR3 sequence (DNA): TGTGCCAGCTCACCACCGGTCTCGGGGACTGAAGCTTTCTTT.

The chain couples TRBV7-2 to TRBJ2-2, with 12 bases fitting TRBD2. Germline loops: CDR1 SGHTA, CDR2 FQGNSA. The CDR3 extends over 16 amino acids. Trimming took 6 bases from V and 8 from J; bases not matched to a gene: 10. The CDR3 reads CASSLRSGLAGGELFF. The CDR3 bases are TGTGCCAGCAGTCTACGCTCCGGACTAGCGGGAGGGGAGCTGTTTTTT.

The chain couples TRBV5-4 to TRBJ2-5; TRBD2 might be the D (8 bases). The DNA end is more similar to TRBJ2-7, so the J call may be wrong. The CDR3 has 15 amino acids. Germline loops: CDR1 SGHNT, CDR2 YYREEE (reference sequence). The chain's CDR3 is CASSPGGGQLYEQYF. CDR3 nucleotides: TGTGCCAGCAGCCCCGGGGGGGGACAGCTCTACGAGCAGTACTTC.

This chain joins TRBV19 and TRBJ2-1, with 11 bases lining up with TRBD2. The CDR3 spans 15 residues. Germline V gene lookup returns CDR1 LNHDA and CDR2 SQIVND (reference sequence). With V trimmed by 2 bases and J by 6 bases, 3 bases remained unmatched. The CDR3 DNA reads TGTGCCAGTAGTATAATAGCGGGAGGGGTCAATGAGCAGTTCTTC. Protein: CASSIIAGGVNEQFF.

Turning to this clone: The sample has other DNA sequences that encode this CDR3 too. The gene calls are TRBV15 and TRBJ2-7; D is undetermined. V lost 0 bases to trimming and J lost 3 bases, with 3 bases between them. Per germline, CDR1 LNHNV and CDR2 YYDKDF (reference sequence). This CDR3 contains 12 residues. CDR3 protein: CATSRDRYEQYF. The CDR3 DNA reads as TGTGCCACCAGCAGAGACCGCTACGAGCAGTACTTC.

This chain uses TRBV7-6 with TRBJ2-1, with a weak D call TRBD1 (5 bases). CDR3 length: 17 amino acids. Trimming took off 5 bases at V and 0 bases at J, with 17 bases between the two ends. Germline-derived CDR1 and CDR2 are SGHVS and FNYEAQ. The CDR3 DNA sequence: TGTGCCAGCAGCCCCGCCCTCAAAGGGGTCTCCTACAATGAGCAGTTCTTC. Translated, it gives CASSPALKGVSYNEQFF.

The rearrangement links TRBV5-1 to TRBJ1-3; no clear D gene. Trimming pared 5 bases from V and 3 bases from J, leaving 6 bases between. Germline values: CDR1 SGHRS, CDR2 YFSETQ. This CDR3 contains 12 residues. The CDR3 loop is CASRADGNTIYF. CDR3 in DNA: TGCGCCAGCAGGGCCGATGGAAACACCATATATTTT.

This clone turned up a few times. The rearrangement links TRBV30 to TRBJ2-2; weak D call: TRBD2 (5 bases). CDR3 length: 13 amino acids. V lost 7 bases and J 7 bases, leaving 16 bases between the germline ends. Germline-derived CDR1 and CDR2 are GTSNPN and SVGIG (reference sequence). The CDR3 DNA is TGTGCCTTCCGGCGGGTAGAGGGCGGGGAGCTGTTTTTT. Amino acids: CAFRRVEGGELFF.

The V call is TRBV7-2, the J call TRBJ2-1, with 7 bases matching TRBD2. The junction had 11 bases not matched to a gene; V was cut back by 0 bases and J by 6 bases. This CDR3 spans 17 amino acids. Germline V CDR1 and CDR2: SGHTA, FQGNSA. The CDR3 reads CASSLAGSGTGVNEQFF. Written as DNA, the CDR3 is TGTGCCAGCAGCTTAGCGGGAAGCGGGACCGGAGTCAATGAGCAGTTCTTC.